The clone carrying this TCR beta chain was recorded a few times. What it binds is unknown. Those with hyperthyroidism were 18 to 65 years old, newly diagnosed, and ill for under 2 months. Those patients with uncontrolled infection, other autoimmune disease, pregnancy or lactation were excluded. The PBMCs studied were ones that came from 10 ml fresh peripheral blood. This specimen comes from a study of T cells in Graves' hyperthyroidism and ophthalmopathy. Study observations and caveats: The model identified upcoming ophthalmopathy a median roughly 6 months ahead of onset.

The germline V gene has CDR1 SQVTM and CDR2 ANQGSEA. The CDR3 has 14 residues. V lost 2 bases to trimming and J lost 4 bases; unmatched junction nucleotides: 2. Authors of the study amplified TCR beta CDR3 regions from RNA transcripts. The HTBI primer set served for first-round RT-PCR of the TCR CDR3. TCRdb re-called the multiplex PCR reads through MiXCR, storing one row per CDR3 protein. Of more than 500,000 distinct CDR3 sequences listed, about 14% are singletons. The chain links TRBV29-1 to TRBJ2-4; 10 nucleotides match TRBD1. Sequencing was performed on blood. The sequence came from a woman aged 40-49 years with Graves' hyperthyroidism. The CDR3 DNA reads TGCAGCGTTGAAAGGGACAGGGGAAAAAACATTCAGTACTTC. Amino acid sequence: CSVERDRGKNIQYF.